The 4 T cell receptor beta chains below were found in one sample sequenced in a study of cytomegalovirus exposure and HLA in healthy donors. Primers: 60 Vbeta forward and 13 Jbeta reverse. Using immunoSEQ multiplex PCR, the repertoire was profiled, and TCRdb retains in-frame clones only, with some absent. The sample lists some 150,000 clones, around 80% occurring once. Sequencing was carried out using PBMCs. The receptors shown here come from a man aged 40-49 years in good health and CMV-seronegative.

The J gene is TRBJ1-1, the V gene TRBV11-2; TRBD1 is a possible D gene (6 bases). This CDR3 contains 16 residues. Per the germline V gene, CDR1 is SGHAT and CDR2 is FQNNGV. Trimming shortened V by 1 base and J by 5 bases, and 17 bases separated the two germline ends. In DNA, the CDR3 is TGTGCCAGCAGCTTAGGGGAAAGGGGGTGGGGGACTGAAGCTTTCTTT. Translation gives CASSLGERGWGTEAFF. Full variable domain (remainder filled in from reference TRBV11-2 and TRBJ1-1): EAGVAQSPRYKIIEKRQSVAFWCNPISGHATLYWYQQILGQGPKLLIQFQNNGVVDDSQLPKDRFSAERLKGVDSTLKIQPAKLEDSAVYLCASSLGERGWGTEAFFGQGTRLTVV.

This clone was found once. CDR3 sequence: CASSPLGLNEQFF. The DNA of the CDR3 is TGTGCCAGCAGCCCACTAGGCCTCAATGAGCAGTTCTTC. The chain joins TRBV7-9 to TRBJ2-1, with D tentatively TRBD2 (5 bases). The CDR3 runs 13 residues. CDR1 SEHNR and CDR2 FQNEAQ come from the germline V gene (reference sequence). Trimming took 5 bases from V and 6 from J, leaving 11 bases between them.

This chain uses TRBV7-3 with TRBJ2-2; D call uncertain. Per the germline V gene, CDR1 is SGHTA and CDR2 is FQGTGA. The V gene lost 4 bases and the J gene lost 6 bases, with 18 bases spanning the gap. CDR3 size: 16 residues. The CDR3: CASSSRLGGRAGELFF. The CDR3 DNA reads TGTGCCAGCAGCTCCCGTCTTGGCGGTCGGGCCGGGGAGCTGTTTTTT.

This clone has just one count. The rearrangement links TRBV5-1 to TRBJ1-1; TRBD1 is a possible D gene (6 bases). CDR1 is SGHRS, CDR2 YFSETQ, per germline. Trimming took off 0 bases at V and 6 bases at J, with 12 bases between the two ends. The CDR3 runs to 14 residues. Here the CDR3 reads CASSLDRVEAEAFF. The CDR3 coding sequence is TGCGCCAGCAGCTTGGACAGGGTTGAAGCTGAAGCTTTCTTT.